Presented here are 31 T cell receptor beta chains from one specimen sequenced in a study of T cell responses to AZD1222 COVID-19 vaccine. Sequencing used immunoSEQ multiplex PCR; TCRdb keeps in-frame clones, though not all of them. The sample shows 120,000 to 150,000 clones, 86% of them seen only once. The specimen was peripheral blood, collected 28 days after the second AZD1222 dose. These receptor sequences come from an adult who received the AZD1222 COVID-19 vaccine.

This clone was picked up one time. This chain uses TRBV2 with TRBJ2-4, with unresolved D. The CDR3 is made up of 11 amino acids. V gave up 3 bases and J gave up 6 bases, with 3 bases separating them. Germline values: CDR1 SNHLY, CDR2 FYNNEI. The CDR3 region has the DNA TGTGCCAGCAGTGATAGAAACATTCAGTACTTC. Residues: CASSDRNIQYF.

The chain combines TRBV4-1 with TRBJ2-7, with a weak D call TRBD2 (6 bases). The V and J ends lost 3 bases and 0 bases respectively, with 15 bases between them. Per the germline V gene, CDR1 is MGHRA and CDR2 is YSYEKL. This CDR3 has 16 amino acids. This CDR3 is CASSHTGLLRSYEQYF. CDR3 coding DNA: TGCGCCAGCAGCCATACGGGACTCCTACGCTCCTACGAGCAGTACTTC.

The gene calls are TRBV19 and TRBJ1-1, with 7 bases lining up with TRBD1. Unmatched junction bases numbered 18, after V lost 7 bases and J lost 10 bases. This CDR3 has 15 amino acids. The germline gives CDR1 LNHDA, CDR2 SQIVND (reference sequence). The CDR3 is CASTRQSTGERRAFF. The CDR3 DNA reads TGTGCCAGTACCCGACAATCAACAGGGGAACGTAGAGCTTTCTTT.

The CDR3 loop reads CASSLGDGSTDTQYF. Written as DNA, the CDR3 is TGTGCCAGCAGCTTGGGGGACGGTAGCACAGATACGCAGTATTTT. The chain is built from TRBV7-9 and TRBJ2-3; D might be TRBD1 or TRBD2, each matching 5 bases. Germline V gene sequence: CDR1 SEHNR, CDR2 FQNEAQ (reference sequence). The CDR3 length is 15 residues. Deletions cut 3 bases from V and 0 bases from J, with 10 bases between.

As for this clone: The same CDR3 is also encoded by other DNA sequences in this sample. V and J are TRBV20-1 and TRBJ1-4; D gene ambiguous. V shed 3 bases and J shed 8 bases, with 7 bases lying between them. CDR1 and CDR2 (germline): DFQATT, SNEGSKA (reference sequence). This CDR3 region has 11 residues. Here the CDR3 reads CSASRGEKLFF. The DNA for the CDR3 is TGCAGTGCTAGCCGAGGGGAAAAACTGTTTTTT.

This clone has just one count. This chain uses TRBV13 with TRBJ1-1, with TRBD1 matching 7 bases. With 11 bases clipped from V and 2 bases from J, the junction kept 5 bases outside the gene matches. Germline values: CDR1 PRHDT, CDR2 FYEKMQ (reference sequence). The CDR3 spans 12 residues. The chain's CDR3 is CAGQGGNTEAFF. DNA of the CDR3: TGTGCCGGCCAGGGGGGTAACACTGAAGCTTTCTTT.

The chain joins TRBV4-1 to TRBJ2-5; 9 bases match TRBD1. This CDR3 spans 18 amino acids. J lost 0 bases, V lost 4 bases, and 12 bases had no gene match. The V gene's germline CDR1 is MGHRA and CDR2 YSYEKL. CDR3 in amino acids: CASSPSGTGTGYQETQYF. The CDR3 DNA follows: TGCGCCAGCAGCCCGTCCGGGACAGGGACGGGGTACCAAGAGACCCAGTACTTC.

Here the CDR3 reads CASSLQSYTEAFF. The DNA of the CDR3 is TGTGCCAGCAGCCTACAGAGCTACACTGAAGCTTTCTTT. This chain links TRBV7-2 with TRBJ1-1, with unresolved D. Germline assignment: CDR1 SGHTA and CDR2 FQGNSA. The CDR3 runs 13 residues. Trimming left V 5 bases short and J 3 bases short, with 10 bases between.

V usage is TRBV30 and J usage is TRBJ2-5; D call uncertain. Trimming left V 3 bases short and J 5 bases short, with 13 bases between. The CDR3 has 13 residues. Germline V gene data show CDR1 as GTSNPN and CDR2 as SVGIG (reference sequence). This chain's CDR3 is CAWRQPGTETQYF. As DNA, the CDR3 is TGTGCCTGGAGGCAGCCAGGAACGGAGACCCAGTACTTC.

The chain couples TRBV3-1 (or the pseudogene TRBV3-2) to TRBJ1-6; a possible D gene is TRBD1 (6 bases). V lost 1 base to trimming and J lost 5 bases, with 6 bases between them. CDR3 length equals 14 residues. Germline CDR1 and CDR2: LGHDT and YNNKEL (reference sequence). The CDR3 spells CASSQGTDNSPLHF. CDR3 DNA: TGTGCCAGCAGCCAAGGGACAGATAATTCACCCCTCCACTTT.

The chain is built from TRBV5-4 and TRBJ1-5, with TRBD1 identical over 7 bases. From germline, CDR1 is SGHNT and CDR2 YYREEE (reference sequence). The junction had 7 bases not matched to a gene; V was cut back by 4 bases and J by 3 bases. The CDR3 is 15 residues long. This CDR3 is CASSVNDRVNQPQHF. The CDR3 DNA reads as TGTGCCAGCAGCGTCAACGACAGGGTCAATCAGCCCCAGCATTTT.

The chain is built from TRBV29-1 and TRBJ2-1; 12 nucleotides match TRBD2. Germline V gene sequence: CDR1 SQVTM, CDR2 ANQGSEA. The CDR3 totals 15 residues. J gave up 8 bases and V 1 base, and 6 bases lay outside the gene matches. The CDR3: CSVEGWLAGGYEQFF. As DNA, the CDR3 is TGCAGCGTTGAAGGGTGGCTAGCGGGAGGGTATGAGCAGTTCTTC.

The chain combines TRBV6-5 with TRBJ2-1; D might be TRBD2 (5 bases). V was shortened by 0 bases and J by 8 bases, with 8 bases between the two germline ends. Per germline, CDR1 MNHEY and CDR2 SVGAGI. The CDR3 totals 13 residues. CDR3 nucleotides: TGTGCCAGCAGTTACTCCCTGAGGGATGAGCAGTTCTTC. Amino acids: CASSYSLRDEQFF.

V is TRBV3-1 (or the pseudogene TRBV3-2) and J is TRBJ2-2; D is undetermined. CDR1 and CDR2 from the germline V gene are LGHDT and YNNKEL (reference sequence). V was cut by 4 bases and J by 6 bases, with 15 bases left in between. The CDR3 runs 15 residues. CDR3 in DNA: TGTGCCAGCAGCCCTAAGATTGGTATTGCCGGGGAGCTGTTTTTT. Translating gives CASSPKIGIAGELFF.

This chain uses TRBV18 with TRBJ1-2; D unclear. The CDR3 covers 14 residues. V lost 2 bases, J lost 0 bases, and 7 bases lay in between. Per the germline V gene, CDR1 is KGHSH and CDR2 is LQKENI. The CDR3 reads CASSPERSNYGYTF. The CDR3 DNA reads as TGTGCCAGCTCACCAGAAAGATCTAACTATGGCTACACCTTC.

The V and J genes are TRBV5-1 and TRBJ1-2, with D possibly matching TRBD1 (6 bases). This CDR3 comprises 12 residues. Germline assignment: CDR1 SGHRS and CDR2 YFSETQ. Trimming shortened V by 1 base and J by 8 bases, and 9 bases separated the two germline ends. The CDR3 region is CASSLRGQGYTF. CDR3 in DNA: TGCGCCAGCAGCTTGCGGGGGCAAGGCTACACCTTC.

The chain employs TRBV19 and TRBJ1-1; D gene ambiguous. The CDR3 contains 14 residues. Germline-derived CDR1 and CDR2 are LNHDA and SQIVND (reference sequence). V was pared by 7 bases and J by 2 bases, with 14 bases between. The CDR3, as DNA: TGTGCCAGTAAGAGTTCCCGGCAAAACACTGAAGCTTTCTTT. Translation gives CASKSSRQNTEAFF.

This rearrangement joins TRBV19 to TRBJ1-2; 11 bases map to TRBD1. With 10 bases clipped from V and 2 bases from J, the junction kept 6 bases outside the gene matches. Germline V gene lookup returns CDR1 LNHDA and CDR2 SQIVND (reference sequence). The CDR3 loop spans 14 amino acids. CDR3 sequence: CATKGTGGNYGYTF. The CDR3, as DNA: TGTGCCACTAAGGGGACAGGGGGGAACTATGGCTACACCTTC.

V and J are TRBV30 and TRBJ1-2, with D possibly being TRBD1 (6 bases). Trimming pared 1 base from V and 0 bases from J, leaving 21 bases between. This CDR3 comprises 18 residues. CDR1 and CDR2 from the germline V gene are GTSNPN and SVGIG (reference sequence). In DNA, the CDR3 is TGTGCCTGGAGTGGCGAGATAAAATCAGGGGTAGCTAACTATGGCTACACCTTC. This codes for CAWSGEIKSGVANYGYTF. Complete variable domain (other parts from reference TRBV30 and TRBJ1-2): SQTIHQWPATLVQPVGSPLSLECTVEGTSNPNLYWYRQAAGRGLQLLFYSVGIGQISSEVPQNLSASRPQDRQFILSSKKLLLSDSGFYLCAWSGEIKSGVANYGYTFGSGTRLTVV.

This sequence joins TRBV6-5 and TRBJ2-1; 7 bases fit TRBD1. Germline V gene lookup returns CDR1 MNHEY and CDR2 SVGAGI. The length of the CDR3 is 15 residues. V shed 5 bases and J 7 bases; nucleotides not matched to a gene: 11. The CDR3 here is CASSTTGVFQNEQFF. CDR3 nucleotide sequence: TGTGCCAGCAGTACCACAGGGGTTTTTCAAAATGAGCAGTTCTTC.

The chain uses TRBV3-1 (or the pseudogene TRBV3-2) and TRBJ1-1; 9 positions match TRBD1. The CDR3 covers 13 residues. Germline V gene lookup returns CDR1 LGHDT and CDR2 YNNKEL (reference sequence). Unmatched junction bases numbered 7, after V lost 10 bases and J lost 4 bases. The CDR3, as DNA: TGTGCCACGGGACAGGGCCGGTTCACTGAAGCTTTCTTT. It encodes CATGQGRFTEAFF.

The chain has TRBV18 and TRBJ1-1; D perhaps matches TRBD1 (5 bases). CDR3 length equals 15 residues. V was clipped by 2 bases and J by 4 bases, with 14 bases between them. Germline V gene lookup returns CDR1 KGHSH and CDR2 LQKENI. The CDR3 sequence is CASSPKVQGSTEAFF. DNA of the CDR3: TGTGCCAGCTCACCAAAGGTTCAGGGCTCCACTGAAGCTTTCTTT.

CDR3 DNA sequence: TGTGCCAGCAGGACAGCGACCAGAGTTGGAGATACGCAGTATTTT. Protein product: CASRTATRVGDTQYF. The V gene is TRBV6-5, the J gene TRBJ2-3; a weak D match, TRBD1 (5 bases). The CDR3 consists of 15 residues. Trimming stripped 6 bases from V and 5 bases from J, with 18 bases between. CDR1 and CDR2 from the germline V gene are MNHEY and SVGAGI.

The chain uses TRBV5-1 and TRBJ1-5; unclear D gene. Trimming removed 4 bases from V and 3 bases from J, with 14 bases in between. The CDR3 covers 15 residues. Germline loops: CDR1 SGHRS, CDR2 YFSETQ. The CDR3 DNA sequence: TGCGCCAGCAGCCCGCTCCCAGGTTCCAATCAGCCCCAGCATTTT. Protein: CASSPLPGSNQPQHF. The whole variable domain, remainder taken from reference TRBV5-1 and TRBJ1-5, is KAGVTQTPRYLIKTRGQQVTLSCSPISGHRSVSWYQQTPGQGLQFLFEYFSETQRNKGNFPGRFSGRQFSNSRSEMNVSTLELGDSALYLCASSPLPGSNQPQHFGDGTRLSIL.

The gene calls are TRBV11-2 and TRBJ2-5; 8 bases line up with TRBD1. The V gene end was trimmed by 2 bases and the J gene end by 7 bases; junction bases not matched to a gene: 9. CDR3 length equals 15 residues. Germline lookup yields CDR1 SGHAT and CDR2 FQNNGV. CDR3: CASSLRDRLPGTQYF. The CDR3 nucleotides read TGTGCCAGCAGCTTACGGGACAGGCTCCCGGGGACCCAGTACTTC. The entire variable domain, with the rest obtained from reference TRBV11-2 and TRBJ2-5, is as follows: EAGVAQSPRYKIIEKRQSVAFWCNPISGHATLYWYQQILGQGPKLLIQFQNNGVVDDSQLPKDRFSAERLKGVDSTLKIQPAKLEDSAVYLCASSLRDRLPGTQYFGPGTRLLVL.

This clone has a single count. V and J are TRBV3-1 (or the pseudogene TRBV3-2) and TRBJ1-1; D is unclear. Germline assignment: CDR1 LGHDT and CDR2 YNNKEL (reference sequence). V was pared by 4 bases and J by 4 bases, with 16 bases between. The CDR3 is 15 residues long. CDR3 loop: CASSPDGNPGTEAFF. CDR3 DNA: TGTGCCAGCAGCCCAGACGGGAATCCGGGCACTGAAGCTTTCTTT.

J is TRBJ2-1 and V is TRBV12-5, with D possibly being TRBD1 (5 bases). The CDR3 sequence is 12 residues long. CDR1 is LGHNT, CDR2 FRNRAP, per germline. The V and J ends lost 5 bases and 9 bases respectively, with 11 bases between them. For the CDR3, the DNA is TGTGCTAGTGGTCCACAGGTCGGTGAGCAGTTCTTC. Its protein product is CASGPQVGEQFF.

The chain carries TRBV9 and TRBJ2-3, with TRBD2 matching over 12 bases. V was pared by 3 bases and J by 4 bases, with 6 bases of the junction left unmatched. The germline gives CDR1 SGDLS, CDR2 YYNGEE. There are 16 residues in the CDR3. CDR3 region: CASSAHGLAGPDTQYF. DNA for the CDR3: TGTGCCAGCAGCGCCCACGGACTAGCGGGGCCAGATACGCAGTATTTT. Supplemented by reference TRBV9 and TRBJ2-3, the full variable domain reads DSGVTQTPKHLITATGQRVTLRCSPRSGDLSVYWYQQSLDQGLQFLIQYYNGEERAKGNILERFSAQQFPDLHSELNLSSLELGDSALYFCASSAHGLAGPDTQYFGPGTRLTVL.

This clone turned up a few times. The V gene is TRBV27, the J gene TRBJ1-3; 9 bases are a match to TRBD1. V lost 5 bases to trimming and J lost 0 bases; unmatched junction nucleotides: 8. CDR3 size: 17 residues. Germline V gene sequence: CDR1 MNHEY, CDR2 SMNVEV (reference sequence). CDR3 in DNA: TGTGCCAGCAGTCCTAGGGACAGGGTGCCCTCTGGAAACACCATATATTTT. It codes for CASSPRDRVPSGNTIYF.

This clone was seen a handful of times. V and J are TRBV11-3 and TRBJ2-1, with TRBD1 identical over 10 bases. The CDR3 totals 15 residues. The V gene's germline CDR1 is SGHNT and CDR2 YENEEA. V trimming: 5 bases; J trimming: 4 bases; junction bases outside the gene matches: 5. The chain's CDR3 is CASSKEGQGYNEQFF. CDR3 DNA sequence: TGTGCCAGCAGCAAAGAGGGACAGGGGTACAATGAGCAGTTCTTC. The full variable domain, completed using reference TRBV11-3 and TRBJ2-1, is EAGVVQSPRYKIIEKKQPVAFWCNPISGHNTLYWYLQNLGQGPELLIRYENEEAVDDSQLPKDRFSAERLKGVDSTLKIQPAELGDSAVYLCASSKEGQGYNEQFFGPGTRLTVL.

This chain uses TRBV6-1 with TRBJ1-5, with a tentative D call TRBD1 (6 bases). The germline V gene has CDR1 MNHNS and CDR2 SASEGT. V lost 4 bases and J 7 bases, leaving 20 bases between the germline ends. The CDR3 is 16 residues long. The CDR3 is CASSATSRGAGQPQHF. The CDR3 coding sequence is TGTGCCAGCAGTGCTACTTCCAGGGGCGCGGGGCAGCCCCAGCATTTT.